The clone carrying this TCR beta chain has a count of ten or more. The antigen is undetermined. This sample is part of a study of regulatory T cells in long-lasting Graves disease. Construction of the TCR beta libraries employed iRepertoire HTBI primers in conjunction with Arm-PCR of CDR3 regions. Per the authors' pipeline: Samples revealed approximately 60 TRBV and 15 or so TRBJ segments. TCRdb recomputed calls from the multiplex PCR reads with MiXCR, one row per CDR3 protein. The V and J calls, along with clone size, are taken from TCRdb and not from the paper's own processing. Counted here are about 400,000 distinct CDR3 sequences, about 16% occurring once; the ten biggest clones make up about a fifth. The CDR3 covers 15 residues. The germline V gene has CDR1 GTSNPN and CDR2 SVGIG (reference sequence). The J segment lost 1 base and the V segment lost 4 bases, leaving 7 bases of the junction unmatched.

Indicated time point: newly diagnosed GD, antithyroid drugs for less than 3 months. Isolated PBMC RNA provided the starting material for the TCR library. Study results and caveats: Relative to new patients (roughly 900), persistent patients exhibited greater sharing of public clonotypes (around 3,000).

The sample here was peripheral blood mononuclear cells (PBMCs), taken at new diagnosis, from a patient treated with antithyroid drugs. The chain links TRBV30 to TRBJ1-1, with 9 positions matching TRBD1. This TCR derives from a female donor with Graves disease. Here the CDR3 DNA reads TGTGCCTGGAAGTTTGGACAGGGGCAGAACACTGAAGCTTTCTTT. Translated: CAWKFGQGQNTEAFF.